The rows below give T cell receptor beta chains drawn from one sample of a study of cytomegalovirus exposure and HLA in healthy donors. Repertoires were generated with immunoSEQ multiplex PCR, while TCRdb's copy carries only in-frame clones and drops some. Here the sample spans approximately 140,000 clones, 70% to 90% being singletons. What was sequenced was PBMCs. The receptors derive from a man between 18 and 35 years old in good health and CMV-seropositive. The CDR3 runs from the conserved cysteine through the conserved F or W. A D gene is named only where the DNA matches it firmly. Some rows have no size entry. The others give once, few or many, or a class for an expanded clone.

j_call v_call clone_size d_call cdr3_aa cdr3_nt
TRBJ2-7 TRBV7-3 once NA CASSFGRASLHEQYF TGTGCCAGCAGCTTCGGCCGGGCTAGCCTCCACGAGCAGTACTTC
TRBJ1-4 TRBV7-6 NA TRBD1 CASSLQGADEKLFF TGTGCCAGCAGCCTACAGGGGGCGGACGAAAAACTGTTTTTT
TRBJ2-7 TRBV6-5 NA TRBD2 CASRTSGRAYEQYF TGTGCCAGCAGAACTAGCGGGAGGGCCTACGAGCAGTACTTC
TRBJ2-4 TRBV5-1 NA NA CASSPAGDPKNIQYF TGCGCCAGCAGCCCTGCAGGGGATCCCAAAAACATTCAGTACTTC
TRBJ2-7 TRBV4-1 NA TRBD1 CASSQGQGSYEQYF TGCGCCAGCAGCCAAGGACAGGGCTCCTACGAGCAGTACTTC
TRBJ2-3 TRBV27 NA NA CASSLLVATDTQYF TGTGCCAGCAGTTTACTCGTAGCCACAGATACGCAGTATTTT
TRBJ2-1 TRBV18 once TRBD1 CASSPGQGTHNEQFF TGTGCCAGCTCACCGGGACAGGGTACGCACAATGAGCAGTTCTTC
TRBJ2-1 TRBV9 NA NA CASSVAGRGASEQFF TGTGCCAGCAGCGTAGCTGGCCGGGGGGCCAGTGAGCAGTTCTTC
TRBJ1-3 TRBV6-1 NA NA CASSAGVYGNTIYF TGTGCCAGCAGTGCAGGGGTTTATGGAAACACCATATATTTT
TRBJ1-3 TRBV2 NA NA CASSPWTILTASGNTIYF TGTGCCAGCAGTCCTTGGACAATATTGACGGCTTCTGGAAACACCATATATTTT
TRBJ1-6 TRBV6-1 NA NA CASRGQSNSPLHF TGTGCCAGCAGAGGACAGTCGAATTCACCCCTCCACTTT
TRBJ2-4 TRBV28 NA NA CASCGRRESGDIQYF TGTGCCAGCTGCGGTCGGCGGGAAAGTGGGGACATTCAGTACTTC
TRBJ2-1 TRBV6-6 NA TRBD1 CASSYTRTGLDEQFF TGTGCCAGCAGTTATACACGGACAGGGTTAGATGAGCAGTTCTTC
TRBJ1-2 TRBV28 NA NA CASTFGIPNGYTF TGTGCCAGCACCTTCGGGATTCCCAATGGCTACACCTTC
TRBJ1-3 TRBV5-1 NA NA CASSLTGFSGNTIYF TGCGCCAGCAGCCTAACAGGATTCTCTGGAAACACCATATATTTT
TRBJ1-5 TRBV6-5 NA NA CASTSRFGNQPQHF TGTGCCAGCACTTCCCGGTTTGGTAATCAGCCCCAGCATTTT
TRBJ2-7 TRBV5-1 few NA CASSRGLSYEQYF TGCGCCAGCAGCCGGGGACTGAGCTACGAGCAGTACTTC
TRBJ1-5 TRBV7-6 NA TRBD1 CASSLGTGQPQHF TGTGCCAGCAGCTTGGGGACAGGGCAGCCCCAGCATTTT
TRBJ2-7 TRBV6-6 NA NA CASSEQGYEQYF TGTGCCAGCTCCGAACAGGGCTACGAGCAGTACTTC
TRBJ1-4 TRBV19 NA NA CASSTGTATNEKLFF TGTGCCAGTAGTACAGGGACTGCAACTAATGAAAAACTGTTTTTT
TRBJ1-2 TRBV5-1 once TRBD1 CASSGEGGPIYGYTF TGCGCCAGCAGTGGAGAAGGGGGCCCTATTTATGGCTACACCTTC
TRBJ1-2 TRBV11-2 NA NA CASSLAGSNYGYTF TGTGCCAGCAGCTTAGCCGGGTCTAACTATGGCTACACCTTC
TRBJ2-5 TRBV7-2 NA TRBD2 CASSWGLAGAQETQYF TGTGCCAGCAGCTGGGGACTAGCGGGAGCCCAAGAGACCCAGTACTTC
TRBJ1-2 TRBV19 NA NA CASTAETIYGYTF TGTGCCAGTACGGCCGAGACAATCTATGGCTACACCTTC
TRBJ1-3 TRBV5-1 NA NA CASSLELFSGNTIYF TGCGCCAGCAGCTTGGAGCTTTTCTCTGGAAACACCATATATTTT
TRBJ2-7 TRBV29-1 NA NA CSVWTVAYEQYF TGCAGCGTATGGACAGTTGCCTACGAGCAGTACTTC
TRBJ2-5 TRBV29-1 NA NA CSVERGGETQYF TGCAGCGTTGAAAGGGGGGGGGAGACCCAGTACTTC
TRBJ2-7 TRBV27 once TRBD2 CASSLKDSGSEQYF TGTGCCAGCAGTTTAAAGGATAGCGGGAGCGAGCAGTACTTC